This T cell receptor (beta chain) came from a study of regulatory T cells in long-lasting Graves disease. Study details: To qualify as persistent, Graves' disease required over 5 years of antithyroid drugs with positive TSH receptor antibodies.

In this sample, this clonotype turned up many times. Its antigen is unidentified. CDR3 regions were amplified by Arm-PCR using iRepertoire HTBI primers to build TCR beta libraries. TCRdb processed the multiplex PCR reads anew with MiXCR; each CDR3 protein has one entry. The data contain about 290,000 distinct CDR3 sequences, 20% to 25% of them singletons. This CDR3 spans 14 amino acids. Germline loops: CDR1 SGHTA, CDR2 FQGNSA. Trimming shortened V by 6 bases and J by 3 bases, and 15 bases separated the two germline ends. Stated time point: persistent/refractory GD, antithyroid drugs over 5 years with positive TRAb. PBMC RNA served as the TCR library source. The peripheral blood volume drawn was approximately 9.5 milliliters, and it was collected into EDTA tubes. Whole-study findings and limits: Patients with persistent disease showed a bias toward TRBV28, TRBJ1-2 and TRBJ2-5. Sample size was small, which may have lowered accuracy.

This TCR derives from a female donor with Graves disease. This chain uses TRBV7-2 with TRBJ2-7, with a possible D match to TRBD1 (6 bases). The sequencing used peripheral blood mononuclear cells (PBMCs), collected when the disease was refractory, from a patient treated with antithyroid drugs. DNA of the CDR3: TGTGCCAGCAGTACTTATGGACAGAACTACGAGCAGTACTTC. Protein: CASSTYGQNYEQYF.